Many counts were recorded for the clone carrying this TCR beta chain. Its target is unknown. The data derive from a study of Graves' ophthalmopathy and Graves' hyperthyroidism. Study in general: The blood sample was drawn at first diagnosis and before any treatment.

The CDR3 runs 15 residues. CDR1 is MNHEY, CDR2 SMNVEV, per germline (reference sequence). The ends were cut back, 2 bases at V and 0 bases at J, with 11 bases in the middle. Beta-chain TCR CDR3 regions were amplified from RNA transcripts. First-round RT-PCR relied on HTBI primers, and a second-round multiplex PCR came next. One entry per CDR3 protein, called by TCRdb with MiXCR from the multiplex PCR reads. The table includes about 48,000 distinct CDR3 sequences, about 50% detected once. Study outcomes and limitations: In blood appeared most of the expanded thyroid clonotypes whose frequency exceeded 0.001. Ophthalmopathy was separated from stable hyperthyroidism by a 13-signature model with about 86% sensitivity and 65% to 82% specificity. The model achieved about 67% sensitivity and roughly 72% specificity for ophthalmopathy progression.

The chain recombines TRBV27 with TRBJ2-7, with D possibly being TRBD1 or TRBD2 (5 bases each). This TCR derives from an adult man with Graves' ophthalmopathy. Sequencing was done on a sample of peripheral blood. The CDR3 coding sequence is TGTGCCAGCAGTTTAGCCGGGACCGGCTCCTACGAGCAGTACTTC. Translating gives CASSLAGTGSYEQYF.